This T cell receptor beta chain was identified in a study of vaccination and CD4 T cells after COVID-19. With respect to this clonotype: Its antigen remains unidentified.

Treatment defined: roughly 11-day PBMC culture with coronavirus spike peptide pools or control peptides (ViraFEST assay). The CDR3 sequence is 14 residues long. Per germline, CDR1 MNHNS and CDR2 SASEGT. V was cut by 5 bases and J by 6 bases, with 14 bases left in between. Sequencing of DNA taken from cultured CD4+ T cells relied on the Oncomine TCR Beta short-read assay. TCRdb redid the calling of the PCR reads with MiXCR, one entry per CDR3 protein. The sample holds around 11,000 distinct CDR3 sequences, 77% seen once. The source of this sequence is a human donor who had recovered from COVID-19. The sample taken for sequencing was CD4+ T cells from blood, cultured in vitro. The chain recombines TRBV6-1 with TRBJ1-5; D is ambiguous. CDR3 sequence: CASSPAGSPQPQHF. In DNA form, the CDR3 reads TGTGCCAGCAGTCCCGCAGGTTCTCCTCAGCCCCAGCATTTT.